These T cell receptor beta chains were read from a single sample in a study of CD8+ T cells in alopecia areata. Sequenced by immunoSEQ multiplex PCR; TCRdb stores in-frame clones only, minus some. The table has around 190,000 clones, more than 50% seen once. Sequences were obtained from CD8+ T cells sorted from blood. The receptor set was obtained from a human donor in good health. Each CDR3 is given with its conserved first and last residue. A D gene is named only where the DNA matches it firmly. The size of a clone is reported for some rows only, either as once, few or many, or as a class for expanded clones.

d_gene: NA; j_gene: TRBJ2-7; v_gene: TRBV5-1; abundance: few; CDR3aa: CASSSTGTEVNEQYF; CDR3nt: TGCGCCAGCAGCTCCACCGGGACCGAAGTGAACGAGCAGTACTTC
d_gene: NA; j_gene: TRBJ2-1; v_gene: TRBV11-2; abundance: NA; CDR3aa: CASSFWARQDEQFF; CDR3nt: TGTGCCAGCAGCTTTTGGGCGCGGCAGGACGAGCAGTTCTTC
d_gene: TRBD1; j_gene: TRBJ1-5; v_gene: TRBV29-1; abundance: NA; CDR3aa: CSVEDRTGIYQPQHF; CDR3nt: TGCAGCGTTGAAGATAGGACAGGAATATATCAGCCCCAGCATTTT
d_gene: NA; j_gene: TRBJ2-7; v_gene: TRBV13; abundance: NA; CDR3aa: CASSWAGSGEQYF; CDR3nt: TGTGCCAGCAGCTGGGCAGGGTCAGGGGAGCAGTACTTC
d_gene: NA; j_gene: TRBJ1-1; v_gene: TRBV4-1; abundance: few; CDR3aa: CASSQAEGGATEAFF; CDR3nt: TGCGCCAGCAGCCAAGCCGAAGGGGGGGCCACTGAAGCTTTCTTT
d_gene: NA; j_gene: TRBJ2-1; v_gene: TRBV19; abundance: few; CDR3aa: CASSPWDTNNEQFF; CDR3nt: TGTGCCAGTAGTCCCTGGGACACCAACAATGAGCAGTTCTTC
d_gene: NA; j_gene: TRBJ2-3; v_gene: TRBV27; abundance: once; CDR3aa: CASSKTDGNTDTQYF; CDR3nt: TGTGCCAGCAGTAAGACAGACGGAAACACAGATACGCAGTATTTT
d_gene: NA; j_gene: TRBJ1-5; v_gene: TRBV9; abundance: few; CDR3aa: CASSVEAEGQPQHF; CDR3nt: TGTGCCAGCAGCGTAGAAGCGGAGGGGCAGCCCCAGCATTTT
d_gene: TRBD2; j_gene: TRBJ2-1; v_gene: TRBV30; abundance: NA; CDR3aa: CAWDSGGYNEQFF; CDR3nt: TGTGCCTGGGATAGCGGGGGGTACAATGAGCAGTTCTTC
d_gene: TRBD2; j_gene: TRBJ2-1; v_gene: TRBV6-5; abundance: NA; CDR3aa: CASSSTSGGAYEQFF; CDR3nt: TGTGCCAGCAGTTCGACTAGCGGGGGGGCCTATGAGCAGTTCTTC
d_gene: NA; j_gene: TRBJ2-4; v_gene: TRBV5-4; abundance: NA; CDR3aa: CASSDNPDGLLGNIQYF; CDR3nt: TGTGCCAGCAGCGACAACCCGGACGGTCTGCTGGGTAACATTCAGTACTTC
d_gene: NA; j_gene: TRBJ2-7; v_gene: TRBV5-6; abundance: once; CDR3aa: CASSLNPGGTYEQYF; CDR3nt: TGTGCCAGCAGCTTGAACCCGGGGGGCACCTACGAGCAGTACTTC
d_gene: TRBD1; j_gene: TRBJ2-2; v_gene: TRBV5-6; abundance: few; CDR3aa: CASRETGGLNTGELFF; CDR3nt: TGTGCCAGCAGAGAAACAGGGGGATTGAACACCGGGGAGCTGTTTTTT
d_gene: TRBD1; j_gene: TRBJ2-7; v_gene: TRBV4-1; abundance: NA; CDR3aa: CASSLDRGAYEQYF; CDR3nt: TGCGCCAGCAGCCTTGACAGGGGGGCCTACGAGCAGTACTTC
d_gene: TRBD2; j_gene: TRBJ2-5; v_gene: TRBV30; abundance: NA; CDR3aa: CAWSVGTSGGQETQYF; CDR3nt: TGTGCCTGGAGTGTAGGGACTAGCGGGGGCCAAGAGACCCAGTACTTC
d_gene: NA; j_gene: TRBJ2-2; v_gene: TRBV7-9; abundance: NA; CDR3aa: CASSFGSRFNTGELFF; CDR3nt: TGTGCCAGCAGCTTCGGCAGTAGGTTCAACACCGGGGAGCTGTTTTTT
d_gene: TRBD2; j_gene: TRBJ2-3; v_gene: TRBV2; abundance: few; CDR3aa: CASSEKASGTDTQYF; CDR3nt: TGTGCCAGCAGTGAAAAGGCTAGCGGAACAGATACGCAGTATTTT
d_gene: TRBD2; j_gene: TRBJ2-3; v_gene: TRBV2; abundance: NA; CDR3aa: CASSPGLAGGIGSTDTQYF; CDR3nt: TGTGCCAGCAGTCCTGGACTAGCGGGGGGCATCGGTAGCACAGATACGCAGTATTTT
d_gene: NA; j_gene: TRBJ1-1; v_gene: TRBV29-1; abundance: NA; CDR3aa: CSVELKLNTEAFF; CDR3nt: TGCAGCGTCGAACTAAAATTGAACACTGAAGCTTTCTTT
d_gene: NA; j_gene: TRBJ2-4; v_gene: TRBV4-1; abundance: NA; CDR3aa: CASSHLDPPGNQYF; CDR3nt: TGCGCCAGCAGCCACCTAGATCCCCCGGGGAATCAGTACTTC
d_gene: NA; j_gene: TRBJ1-1; v_gene: TRBV5-1; abundance: NA; CDR3aa: CASSLDLGNTEAFF; CDR3nt: TGCGCCAGCAGCTTGGACCTTGGCAACACTGAAGCTTTCTTT
d_gene: NA; j_gene: TRBJ1-5; v_gene: TRBV7-8; abundance: NA; CDR3aa: CASSLVIGQQPQHF; CDR3nt: TGTGCCAGCAGCTTAGTGATAGGTCAACAGCCCCAGCATTTT
d_gene: NA; j_gene: TRBJ2-1; v_gene: TRBV18; abundance: few; CDR3aa: CASSPKSGPRTYNEQFF; CDR3nt: TGTGCCAGCTCACCCAAGAGCGGACCGAGGACCTACAATGAGCAGTTCTTC
d_gene: NA; j_gene: TRBJ2-7; v_gene: TRBV7-9; abundance: NA; CDR3aa: CASSLDSSQAYEQYF; CDR3nt: TGTGCCAGCAGCTTAGACTCGTCCCAAGCCTACGAGCAGTACTTC
d_gene: NA; j_gene: TRBJ1-2; v_gene: TRBV5-1; abundance: NA; CDR3aa: CASRSGGGYTF; CDR3nt: TGCGCCAGCAGATCTGGGGGTGGCTACACCTTC
d_gene: NA; j_gene: TRBJ1-1; v_gene: TRBV4-1; abundance: NA; CDR3aa: CASSQLGPNTEAFF; CDR3nt: TGCGCCAGCAGCCAATTGGGGCCTAACACTGAAGCTTTCTTT
d_gene: NA; j_gene: TRBJ2-7; v_gene: TRBV4-1; abundance: NA; CDR3aa: CASSQAYGRGADEQYF; CDR3nt: TGCGCCAGCAGCCAAGCATACGGCAGGGGGGCCGACGAGCAGTACTTC